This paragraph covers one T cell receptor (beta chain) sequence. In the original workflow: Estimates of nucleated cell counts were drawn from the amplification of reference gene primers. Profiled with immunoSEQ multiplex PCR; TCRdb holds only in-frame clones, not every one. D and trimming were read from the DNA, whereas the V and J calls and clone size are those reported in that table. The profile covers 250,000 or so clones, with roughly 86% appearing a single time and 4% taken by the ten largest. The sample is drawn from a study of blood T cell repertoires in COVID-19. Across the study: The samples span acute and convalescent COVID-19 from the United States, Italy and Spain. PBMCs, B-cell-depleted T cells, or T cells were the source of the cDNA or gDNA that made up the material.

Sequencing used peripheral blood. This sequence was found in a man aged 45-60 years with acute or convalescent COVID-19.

The DNA for the CDR3 is TGTGCCAGCAGCTTAGGGGGAGAGGATCAGCCCCAGCATTTT. This encodes CASSLGGEDQPQHF. The gene calls are TRBV7-9 and TRBJ1-5; unclear D gene. Trimming took 1 base from V and 5 from J, leaving 9 bases between them. Germline V CDR1 and CDR2: SEHNR, FQNEAQ (reference sequence). The CDR3 totals 14 residues.